Listed below are T cell receptor beta chains from one sample, sequenced in a study of vaccination and CD4 T cells after COVID-19. These receptors have no identified antigens. TCRdb redid the calling of the PCR reads with MiXCR, one entry per CDR3 protein. The sample shows 13,000 to 15,000 distinct CDR3 sequences, about 65% of them seen only once. The sample comprised CD4+ T cells from blood, cultured in vitro. The receptors come from a human donor who had recovered from COVID-19. CDR3s leave out the opening cysteine and the closing phenylalanine or tryptophan. The D gene is left open where the match is weak.

d_call v_call cdr3_aa
NA TRBV27 ASSSYLSLQGKLYEQY
TRBD1 TRBV28 ASSLPREQGHYGYT
TRBD1 TRBV20-1 SAPGQGSNQPQH
NA TRBV7-3 ASRRDRRVYGYT
NA TRBV27 ASSITPGGGTGELF
TRBD2 TRBV2 ASSSNREAYNEQF
NA TRBV7-2 ASSAGTAGYGYT
TRBD1 TRBV30 AWSVQGGDGYT
NA TRBV24-1 ATSDTRAFPTQY
TRBD1 TRBV2 ASSFLTGGNQPQH
TRBD2 TRBV19 ATRLAGEGQETQY
NA TRBV12-3/TRBV12-4 ASSLRGSTEAF
TRBD1 TRBV7-9 ASSLPGQGDYGYT
NA TRBV30 AWALSGATEAF
NA TRBV18 ASSPPSVFLNTEAF
NA TRBV19 ASSIAAGGYQPQH
NA TRBV2 ASSFIGRSNQPQH
NA TRBV11-2 ASSSFRSYNEQF
NA TRBV19 ASRYRALDQPQH
TRBD1 TRBV20-1 SAKKGATDTQY
TRBD1 TRBV5-4 ASSGPQGAGSPLH
TRBD1 TRBV11-2 ASSLGRTGGADTQY
NA TRBV30 AWSVLWETQY
NA TRBV6-5 ASSYSWSAGELF
NA TRBV11-2 ASSLEVSFLYEQY
TRBD1 TRBV20-1 SAPRTGQETQY
NA TRBV15 ATSRDPLGDTQY
NA TRBV5-1 ASSLAGGGDYGYT
NA TRBV28 ASKPWSGETQY
TRBD2 TRBV6-2/TRBV6-3 ASSYVTSGSGDVGTDTQY
NA TRBV7-2 ASSLSEGVQETQY
NA TRBV4-3 ASSQEAQGGSPLH
TRBD1 TRBV30 AWTLPERGRYGYT
NA TRBV30 AWTPRAGNGYT
NA TRBV19 ASSLRGRRNTEAF
NA TRBV9 ASSRGTAALTQY
NA TRBV7-9 ASSLVGDSNQPQH